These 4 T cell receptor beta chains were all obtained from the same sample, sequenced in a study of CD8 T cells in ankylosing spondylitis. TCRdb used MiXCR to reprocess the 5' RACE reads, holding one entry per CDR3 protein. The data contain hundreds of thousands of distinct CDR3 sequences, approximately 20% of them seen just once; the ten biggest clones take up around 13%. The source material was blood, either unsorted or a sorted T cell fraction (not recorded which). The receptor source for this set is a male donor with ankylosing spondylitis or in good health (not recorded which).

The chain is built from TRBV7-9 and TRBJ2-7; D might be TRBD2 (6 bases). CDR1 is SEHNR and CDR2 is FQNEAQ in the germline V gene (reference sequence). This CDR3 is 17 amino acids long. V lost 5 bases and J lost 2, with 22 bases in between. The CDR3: CASSPTPGTSETYEQYF. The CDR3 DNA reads TGTGCCAGCAGCCCTACCCCAGGGACTTCAGAAACCTACGAGCAGTACTTC.

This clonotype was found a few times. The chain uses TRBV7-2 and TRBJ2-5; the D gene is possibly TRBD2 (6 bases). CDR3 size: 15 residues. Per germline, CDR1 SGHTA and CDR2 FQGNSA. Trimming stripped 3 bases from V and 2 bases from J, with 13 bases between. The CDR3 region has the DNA TGTGCCAGCAGCTTCGGACGCCGGGAGCAAGAGACCCAGTACTTC. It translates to CASSFGRREQETQYF.

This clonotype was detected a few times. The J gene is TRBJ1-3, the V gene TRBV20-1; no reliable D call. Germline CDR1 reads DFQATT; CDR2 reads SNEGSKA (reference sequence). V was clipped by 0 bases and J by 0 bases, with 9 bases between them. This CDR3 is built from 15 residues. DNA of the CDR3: TGCAGTGCTAGAGATATAGGGAGCTCTGGAAACACCATATATTTT. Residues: CSARDIGSSGNTIYF.

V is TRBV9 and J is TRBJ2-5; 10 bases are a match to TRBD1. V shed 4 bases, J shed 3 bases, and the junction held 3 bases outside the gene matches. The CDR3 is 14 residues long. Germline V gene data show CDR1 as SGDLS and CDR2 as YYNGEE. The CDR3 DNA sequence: TGTGCCAGCAGCTTGGGGACAGGGGAAGAGACCCAGTACTTC. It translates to CASSLGTGEETQYF.